This TCR beta chain derives from a study of tumor-infiltrating lymphocytes in localized non-small cell lung cancer. Study-wide results and limits: T-cell fraction did not differ between immunotypes IM1 and IM2. TCRbeta sequencing showed higher T cell infiltration in tumors than uninvolved lung. Different pieces of the same tissue were used for each assay.

Germline CDR1 MNHNS, CDR2 SASEGT. This CDR3 is built from 14 residues. The V end lost 0 bases, the J end lost 6 bases, and 12 bases lay between the germline ends. Clones were read by immunoSEQ multiplex PCR, and TCRdb kept only the in-frame ones, dropping some. The sample lists approximately 12,000 clones, about 72% seen once, with approximately 10% in the top ten. On this clone: Its antigen remains unknown.

Specimen: uninvolved lung tissue not adjacent to the tumor. The receptor was derived from a human donor with non-small cell lung cancer. This chain uses TRBV6-1 with TRBJ2-7, with D perhaps matching TRBD1 (6 bases). CDR3 in DNA: TGTGCCAGCAGTGAAGCTGTGGACAGCCGCGAGCAGTACTTC. This sequence encodes CASSEAVDSREQYF.